Presented here are 19 T cell receptor beta chains from one specimen sequenced in a study of a mutant IDH1 vaccine in newly diagnosed glioma. This sample's time point: week 35, safety follow-up. Vaccine doses each comprised 300 ug of mutant IDH1 20-mer peptide, with topical imiquimod. Their target antigens are unknown. Some clones are missing from TCRdb's copy, which holds only in-frame ones; the method was immunoSEQ multiplex PCR. The sample carries just under 70,000 clones, 80% to 85% recorded once. Sequences were derived from PBMCs, sampled from a glioma patient whose treatment included an IDH1 peptide vaccine. These receptors originate from a man between 18 and 29 years old with glioma.

The chain couples TRBV19 to TRBJ2-5; D possibly corresponds to TRBD1 (6 bases). CDR3 length: 18 residues. From germline, CDR1 is LNHDA and CDR2 SQIVND (reference sequence). Trimming removed 6 bases at V and 3 bases at J, with 26 bases between. CDR3 sequence reads: CASSLLWGAGQSKETQYF. The CDR3 DNA is TGTGCCAGTAGCCTTTTGTGGGGAGCCGGACAGTCGAAAGAGACCCAGTACTTC.

For this clone: The same CDR3 is also encoded by other DNA sequences in this sample. This sequence joins TRBV9 and TRBJ1-4; the D gene is possibly TRBD1 (5 bases). The V end was cut by 2 bases, the J end by 2 bases, with 10 bases between. CDR1 SGDLS and CDR2 YYNGEE come from the germline V gene. CDR3 length: 15 residues. CDR3 in DNA: TGTGCCAGCAGCGTGGGGGGGAGCACTAATGAAAAACTGTTTTTT. It specifies CASSVGGSTNEKLFF.

The chain recombines TRBV27 with TRBJ2-5; possibly TRBD2 for D (5 bases). The V end lost 4 bases, the J end lost 5 bases, and 17 bases lay between the germline ends. The CDR3 sequence is 15 residues long. The germline CDR1 and CDR2 sequences are MNHEY and SMNVEV (reference sequence). The CDR3 DNA reads TGTGCCAGCAGTTCCCTCGGGTTGGGAGACGAGACCCAGTACTTC. Translating gives CASSSLGLGDETQYF.

V gene TRBV7-2 combines with J gene TRBJ2-2; 9 bases align to TRBD2. The CDR3 is 15 amino acids. From germline, CDR1 is SGHTA and CDR2 FQGNSA. The V gene end was trimmed by 5 bases and the J gene end by 5 bases; junction bases not matched to a gene: 6. CDR3 sequence (DNA): TGTGCCAGCAGCACCCGACTAGCGGCTACCGGGGAGCTGTTTTTT. Its translation is CASSTRLAATGELFF.

V is TRBV6-6 and J is TRBJ1-1; D not resolved. The ends were cut back, 7 bases at V and 7 bases at J, with 16 bases in the middle. Looked up from germline, CDR1 is MNHNY and CDR2 is SVGAGI (reference sequence). The CDR3 runs to 13 residues. DNA of the CDR3: TGTGCCAGCAACCCCGGTCAATACATTGAAGCTTTCTTT. Its translation: CASNPGQYIEAFF.

The rearrangement links TRBV9 to TRBJ1-5; TRBD1 aligns across 8 bases. With V trimmed by 3 bases and J by 2 bases, 1 base remained unmatched. Germline values: CDR1 SGDLS, CDR2 YYNGEE. CDR3 length equals 14 residues. CDR3 bases: TGTGCCAGCAGCGCGACAGGGGGCAATCAGCCCCAGCATTTT. This gives the protein CASSATGGNQPQHF.

The gene calls are TRBV9 and TRBJ1-3; D uncertain. The CDR3 is made up of 16 amino acids. From germline, CDR1 is SGDLS and CDR2 YYNGEE. Trimming took 0 bases from V and 0 from J, leaving 10 bases between them. This CDR3 reads CASSVGYQASGNTIYF. CDR3 nucleotide sequence: TGTGCCAGCAGCGTAGGGTACCAGGCCTCTGGAAACACCATATATTTT.

J is TRBJ2-7 and V is TRBV11-1; tentatively, D is TRBD1 (5 bases). CDR3 length equals 14 residues. Trimming removed 5 bases from V and 2 bases from J, with 13 bases in between. Germline V gives CDR1 SGHAT, CDR2 FQDESV (reference sequence). CDR3 coding DNA: TGTGCCAGCAGCCGTGAGGCAGGGCCCTACGAGCAGTACTTC. It translates to CASSREAGPYEQYF.

This clone turned up a few times. The rearrangement joins TRBV7-2 to TRBJ1-5; perhaps TRBD1 as D (6 bases). Germline CDR1 is SGHTA and CDR2 is FQGNSA. V lost 1 base, J lost 7 bases, and 8 bases lay in between. The CDR3 contains 13 residues. CDR3: CASSLEGGQPQHF. CDR3 bases: TGTGCCAGCAGCTTAGAAGGGGGGCAGCCCCAGCATTTT.

The gene calls are TRBV25-1 and TRBJ2-2, with 8 bases that match TRBD1. The junction had 8 bases not matched to a gene; V was cut back by 3 bases and J by 2 bases. Germline V lookup: CDR1 MGHDK, CDR2 SYGVNS. CDR3 length equals 17 residues. The CDR3: CASSDLGRGPNTGELFF. CDR3 DNA: TGTGCCAGCAGTGACCTGGGCAGGGGGCCTAACACCGGGGAGCTGTTTTTT.

On this clone itself: At one end, the junction sequence differs from germline, possibly due to a read error. The rearrangement joins TRBV7-9 to TRBJ1-3; 7 bases are a match to TRBD1. This CDR3 spans 10 amino acids. Germline CDR1 SEHNR, CDR2 FQNEAQ (reference sequence). CDR3 loop: CASSGRDRHF. CDR3 nucleotides: TGTGCCAGCAGCGGCCGGGACAGACATTTT.

The chain employs TRBV5-5 and TRBJ2-6; D is ambiguous. V was cut by 0 bases and J by 1 base, with 11 bases left in between. The CDR3 consists of 17 residues. Germline loops: CDR1 SGHKS, CDR2 YYEKEE (reference sequence). CDR3 protein: CASSLAYGVSGANVLTF. The CDR3 coding sequence is TGTGCCAGCAGCTTGGCCTATGGGGTTTCTGGGGCCAACGTCCTGACTTTC.

This clone was observed a handful of times. The gene calls are TRBV9 and TRBJ1-1; the match to TRBD1 covers 7 bases. This CDR3 spans 14 amino acids. With V trimmed by 4 bases and J by 3 bases, 6 bases remained unmatched. The germline CDR1 and CDR2 sequences are SGDLS and YYNGEE. Here the CDR3 reads CASSQTGRDTEAFF. In nucleotides, the CDR3 is TGTGCCAGCAGCCAGACAGGGCGGGACACTGAAGCTTTCTTT.

The gene calls are TRBV5-1 and TRBJ2-3; 8 bases are a match to TRBD1. Germline lookup yields CDR1 SGHRS and CDR2 YFSETQ. The CDR3 is 16 residues long. Trimming cost V 0 bases and J 2 bases; bases outside gene matches: 5. The CDR3 sequence is CASSLDGQGFTDTQYF. For the CDR3, the DNA is TGCGCCAGCAGCTTGGACGGACAGGGCTTCACAGATACGCAGTATTTT.

This clone was seen a handful of times. The rearrangement joins TRBV7-9 to TRBJ2-2, with D possibly TRBD1 on 6 matching bases. The V end was cut by 4 bases, the J end by 2 bases, with 17 bases between. Germline V CDR1 and CDR2: SEHNR, FQNEAQ (reference sequence). The CDR3 loop spans 17 amino acids. CDR3 sequence reads: CASSSPPGQLNTGELFF. The CDR3 coding sequence is TGTGCCAGCAGCTCGCCCCCAGGACAGTTAAACACCGGGGAGCTGTTTTTT.

This rearrangement joins TRBV14 to TRBJ2-7, with 9 bases identical to TRBD2. The CDR3 runs to 15 residues. J gave up 2 bases and V 0 bases, and 2 bases lay outside the gene matches. CDR1 is SGHDN, CDR2 FVKESK, per germline. In nucleotides, the CDR3 is TGTGCCAGCAGCCAAGATAGCGGGGGAGCCTACGAGCAGTACTTC. Encoded protein: CASSQDSGGAYEQYF. Complete variable domain (other parts from reference TRBV14 and TRBJ2-7): EAGVTQFPSHSVIEKGQTVTLRCDPISGHDNLYWYRRVMGKEIKFLLHFVKESKQDESGMPNNRFLAERTGGTYSTLKVQPAELEDSGVYFCASSQDSGGAYEQYFGPGTRLTVT.

This clone was recorded only once. The chain joins TRBV28 to TRBJ1-3; 8 nucleotides match TRBD1. CDR1 is MDHEN, CDR2 SYDVKM, per germline. Germline trimming cut 5 bases from V and 4 bases from J; bases unmatched to any gene: 7. CDR3 length equals 15 residues. CDR3 loop: CASSPTGVSGNTIYF. The CDR3 DNA reads as TGTGCCAGCAGTCCGACAGGGGTGTCCGGAAACACCATATATTTT.

V gene TRBV5-1 combines with J gene TRBJ1-5, with D unresolved. Looked up from germline, CDR1 is SGHRS and CDR2 is YFSETQ. Trimming shortened V by 0 bases and J by 5 bases, and 6 bases separated the two germline ends. The CDR3 runs to 13 residues. CDR3 coding DNA: TGCGCCAGCAGCTTGGACAGCCATCAGCCCCAGCATTTT. Residues: CASSLDSHQPQHF.

The chain joins TRBV5-1 to TRBJ1-2; D is perhaps TRBD1 (5 bases). Looked up from germline, CDR1 is SGHRS and CDR2 is YFSETQ. The CDR3 is 13 residues long. V was clipped by 4 bases and J by 14 bases, with 21 bases between them. CDR3 amino acids: CASSLPPEQAETF. The CDR3 bases are TGCGCCAGCAGCCTACCTCCGGAACAGGCGGAGACCTTC.